A single sample gave rise to the 32 T cell receptor beta chains below, sequenced in a study of blood T cell repertoires in COVID-19. Profiled with immunoSEQ multiplex PCR; TCRdb holds only in-frame clones, not every one. The data contain some 140,000 clones, roughly 80% of them singletons. Sequenced input: peripheral blood. The receptors stem from a woman aged 55-69 years with acute or convalescent COVID-19.

The chain joins TRBV7-9 to TRBJ2-3; the D gene is possibly TRBD2 (5 bases). V was clipped by 4 bases and J by 1 base, with 9 bases between them. This CDR3 spans 14 amino acids. Germline V gives CDR1 SEHNR, CDR2 FQNEAQ (reference sequence). CDR3 bases: TGTGCCAGCAGCTCCCCCGGGGGCACAGATACGCAGTATTTT. Translation: CASSSPGGTDTQYF.

This clone was recorded only once. The chain uses TRBV5-1 and TRBJ1-6, with D possibly TRBD1 on 6 matching bases. The CDR3 covers 16 residues. Germline CDR1 SGHRS, CDR2 YFSETQ. The V gene lost 3 bases and the J gene lost 6 bases, with 16 bases spanning the gap. This CDR3 reads CASSSNPQGFNSPLHF. CDR3 in DNA: TGCGCCAGCAGCTCGAATCCACAGGGATTTAATTCACCCCTCCACTTT.

V usage is TRBV5-8 and J usage is TRBJ1-4; no clear D. CDR3 size: 17 residues. The V end was cut by 4 bases, the J end by 0 bases, with 16 bases between. Germline CDR1 is SGHTS and CDR2 is YDEGEE. CDR3 in amino acids: CASSPGRGIATNEKLFF. The DNA for the CDR3 is TGTGCCAGCAGCCCCGGACGGGGTATCGCAACTAATGAAAAACTGTTTTTT.

J is TRBJ1-3 and V is TRBV19; D might be TRBD1 (5 bases). CDR3 length: 15 amino acids. The germline CDR1 and CDR2 sequences are LNHDA and SQIVND (reference sequence). The ends were cut back, 7 bases at V and 0 bases at J, with 13 bases in the middle. The CDR3 DNA reads as TGTGCCAGTACGGCGGGACCGCGCTCTGGAAACACCATATATTTT. Its translation is CASTAGPRSGNTIYF.

This clone was counted between two and nine times. This chain links TRBV20-1 with TRBJ2-5; D gene uncertain. The V and J ends lost 0 bases and 13 bases respectively, with 12 bases between them. The CDR3 consists of 11 residues. CDR1 is DFQATT and CDR2 is SNEGSKA in the germline V gene (reference sequence). Here the CDR3 reads CSARDQIEVYF. CDR3 in DNA: TGCAGTGCTAGAGACCAAATAGAGGTGTACTTC.

The chain joins TRBV5-1 to TRBJ2-1; D is unresolved. Germline V gene sequence: CDR1 SGHRS, CDR2 YFSETQ. The CDR3 spans 15 residues. Trimming removed 5 bases from V and 1 base from J, with 13 bases in between. The CDR3 sequence is CASSEVDPSYNEQFF. The CDR3 region has the DNA TGCGCCAGCAGTGAGGTAGACCCGTCCTACAATGAGCAGTTCTTC.

This clone has more than one count but fewer than ten. V and J are TRBV6-5 and TRBJ1-1, with 7 nucleotides matching TRBD1. CDR3 length equals 14 residues. V lost 7 bases, J lost 0 bases, and 5 bases stayed unmatched. Germline V CDR1 and CDR2: MNHEY, SVGAGI. In nucleotides, the CDR3 is TGTGCCAGCACCAGGACAGGTATGAACACTGAAGCTTTCTTT. Its translation is CASTRTGMNTEAFF.

This clone was found once. The chain uses TRBV6-4 and TRBJ1-1; 9 bases match TRBD1. J was trimmed by 0 bases and V by 6 bases; bases with no gene match: 5. The CDR3 covers 15 residues. CDR1 and CDR2 (germline): MRHNA, SNTAGT. In DNA form, the CDR3 reads TGTGCCAGCAGCCCCGGGACAGGGATGAACACTGAAGCTTTCTTT. It encodes CASSPGTGMNTEAFF.

The chain uses TRBV4-2 and TRBJ1-5; TRBD1 might be the D (6 bases). The germline V and J ends were trimmed by 2 bases and 7 bases, with 6 bases remaining between them. Germline CDR1 is LGHNA and CDR2 is YNFKEQ. The CDR3 consists of 12 residues. CDR3: CASSQQGQPQHF. The CDR3 DNA follows: TGTGCCAGCAGCCAACAGGGGCAGCCCCAGCATTTT.

On this clone itself: Other DNA sequences of this sample code for an identical CDR3. The chain combines TRBV28 with TRBJ1-3, with a weak D call TRBD1 (5 bases). Germline V gene lookup returns CDR1 MDHEN and CDR2 SYDVKM. The CDR3 totals 14 residues. Trimming took off 5 bases at V and 3 bases at J, with 11 bases between the two ends. The CDR3 sequence is CASSPGGSGNTIYF. CDR3 bases: TGTGCCAGCAGTCCTGGGGGGAGTGGAAACACCATATATTTT.

V is TRBV30 and J is TRBJ1-3; D gene uncertain. From germline, CDR1 is GTSNPN and CDR2 SVGIG (reference sequence). V shed 4 bases and J shed 2 bases, with 6 bases lying between them. The CDR3 covers 12 residues. CDR3: CAWTIAGNTIYF. The CDR3, as DNA: TGTGCCTGGACTATCGCTGGAAACACCATATATTTT. The full variable domain, with the rest looked up from reference TRBV30 and TRBJ1-3, is SQTIHQWPATLVQPVGSPLSLECTVEGTSNPNLYWYRQAAGRGLQLLFYSVGIGQISSEVPQNLSASRPQDRQFILSSKKLLLSDSGFYLCAWTIAGNTIYFGEGSWLTVV.

The chain employs TRBV9 and TRBJ2-1; D is perhaps TRBD1 (6 bases). The V end was cut by 4 bases, the J end by 0 bases, with 11 bases between. Germline V gene lookup returns CDR1 SGDLS and CDR2 YYNGEE. The CDR3 totals 15 residues. The CDR3: CASSYRDSSYNEQFF. DNA for the CDR3: TGTGCCAGCAGCTACAGGGATAGCTCCTACAATGAGCAGTTCTTC. The variable domain in full, completed from reference TRBV9 and TRBJ2-1, reads DSGVTQTPKHLITATGQRVTLRCSPRSGDLSVYWYQQSLDQGLQFLIQYYNGEERAKGNILERFSAQQFPDLHSELNLSSLELGDSALYFCASSYRDSSYNEQFFGPGTRLTVL.

The V call is TRBV7-2, the J call TRBJ1-2; no reliable D call. This CDR3 is built from 15 residues. Trimming cost V 5 bases and J 2 bases, with 15 bases left between them. CDR1 and CDR2 (germline): SGHTA, FQGNSA. This CDR3 is CASSVGAGFNYGYTF. In DNA form, the CDR3 reads TGTGCCAGCAGCGTCGGAGCCGGGTTCAACTATGGCTACACCTTC.

This clone has a single count. The chain has TRBV3-1 (or the pseudogene TRBV3-2) and TRBJ1-4; D may be TRBD1 (5 bases). Trimming cost V 8 bases and J 8 bases, with 15 bases left between them. Germline V gene data show CDR1 as LGHDT and CDR2 as YNNKEL (reference sequence). There are 13 residues in the CDR3. The CDR3 DNA follows: TGTGCCAGCCAGGGACTAGGGAGGGAAAAACTGTTTTTT. It yields the protein CASQGLGREKLFF.

The V call is TRBV7-2, the J call TRBJ1-2; D ambiguous. Germline V gene sequence: CDR1 SGHTA, CDR2 FQGNSA. V was shortened by 0 bases and J by 5 bases, with 7 bases between the two germline ends. This CDR3 has 13 residues. CDR3 protein: CASSLAGGYGYTF. The CDR3 DNA follows: TGTGCCAGCAGCTTAGCGGGAGGATATGGCTACACCTTC.

J is TRBJ1-5 and V is TRBV30; no firm D call. CDR1 and CDR2 from the germline V gene are GTSNPN and SVGIG (reference sequence). V was cut by 3 bases and J by 5 bases, with 8 bases left in between. The CDR3 length is 12 residues. CDR3 sequence reads: CAWSRWDQPQHF. In nucleotides, the CDR3 is TGTGCCTGGAGCAGGTGGGATCAGCCCCAGCATTTT.

The genes are TRBV6-2 or TRBV6-3 and TRBJ1-5; TRBD1 agrees at 7 bases. V was clipped by 6 bases and J by 6 bases; unmatched bases: 11. This CDR3 has 15 residues. The germline gives CDR1 MNHEY, CDR2 SVGEGT. The CDR3 coding sequence is TGTGCCAGCAGCACTCATGGACAGGCGGCTCAGCCCCAGCATTTT. Translated, it gives CASSTHGQAAQPQHF.

CDR3 bases: TGCGCCAGCAGCTTGGCCTTGGGGGGGCGATACAATGAGCAGTTCTTC. Protein product: CASSLALGGRYNEQFF. V is TRBV5-1 and J is TRBJ2-1; possibly TRBD2 for D (7 bases). Germline CDR1 reads SGHRS; CDR2 reads YFSETQ. Trimming pared 0 bases from V and 4 bases from J, leaving 14 bases between. The CDR3 extends over 16 amino acids.

This rearrangement joins TRBV7-9 to TRBJ2-5; TRBD2 agrees at 7 bases. Germline CDR1 reads SEHNR; CDR2 reads FQNEAQ (reference sequence). The CDR3 contains 15 residues. The trim removed 2 bases at V and 5 bases at J, leaving 8 bases unmatched. CDR3 region: CASSLRAGREETQYF. The CDR3 DNA follows: TGTGCCAGCAGCTTACGAGCGGGGCGCGAGGAGACCCAGTACTTC.

This sequence joins TRBV28 and TRBJ1-2, with D possibly matching TRBD1 (6 bases). Trimming took 4 bases from V and 8 from J, leaving 23 bases between them. The CDR3 has 16 residues. Germline CDR1 is MDHEN and CDR2 is SYDVKM. CDR3 in amino acids: CASSSTTSTGKGGYTF. CDR3 DNA sequence: TGTGCCAGCAGTTCCACCACATCTACAGGGAAGGGAGGCTACACCTTC.

The gene calls are TRBV6-6 and TRBJ2-7; a possible D gene is TRBD1 (7 bases). CDR3 size: 15 residues. Looked up from germline, CDR1 is MNHNY and CDR2 is SVGAGI (reference sequence). Deletions cut 4 bases from V and 4 bases from J, with 17 bases between. The CDR3 DNA reads TGTGCCAGCAGTTGGGGGGCCGGGACAGATTACGAGCAGTACTTC. This encodes CASSWGAGTDYEQYF.

This chain joins TRBV6-5 and TRBJ1-4; D is uncertain. The CDR3 sequence is 13 residues long. CDR1 and CDR2 (germline): MNHEY, SVGAGI. V gave up 6 bases and J gave up 8 bases, with 13 bases separating them. The CDR3 spells CASSEILGEKLFF. CDR3 sequence (DNA): TGTGCCAGCAGCGAGATCCTCGGGGAAAAACTGTTTTTT.

The J gene is TRBJ1-6, the V gene TRBV6-6, with 9 bases that match TRBD1. Germline trimming cut 3 bases from V and 8 bases from J; bases unmatched to any gene: 5. Germline lookup yields CDR1 MNHNY and CDR2 SVGAGI (reference sequence). The CDR3 spans 15 residues. This CDR3 reads CASSYGTGRDSPLHF. DNA for the CDR3: TGTGCCAGCAGTTATGGGACAGGGAGAGATTCACCCCTCCACTTT.

CDR3 in DNA: TGTGCCAGCAGCCCCCATGGGGGACAGGAAGTGGACTATGGCTACACCTTC. This translates into CASSPHGGQEVDYGYTF. The V call is TRBV9, the J call TRBJ1-2, with 8 bases lining up with TRBD1. In germline, CDR1 is SGDLS, CDR2 YYNGEE. The CDR3 is made up of 17 amino acids. V was pared by 4 bases and J by 3 bases, with 14 bases of the junction left unmatched.

The gene calls are TRBV10-3 and TRBJ2-3; 7 nucleotides match TRBD2. This CDR3 is 19 amino acids long. The J segment lost 0 bases and the V segment lost 3 bases, leaving 15 bases of the junction unmatched. The V gene's germline CDR1 is ENHRY and CDR2 SYGVKD. In DNA, the CDR3 is TGTGCCATCAGTGAAGCTGGGCTAGCGGCGTTTCCTAGCACAGATACGCAGTATTTT. It codes for CAISEAGLAAFPSTDTQYF.

V is TRBV28 and J is TRBJ1-6; the D is unclear. Per germline, CDR1 MDHEN and CDR2 SYDVKM. The CDR3 runs 12 residues. V shed 7 bases and J shed 9 bases, with 10 bases lying between them. The CDR3 reads CASTKTRSPLHF. DNA of the CDR3: TGTGCCAGCACTAAGACTCGTTCACCCCTCCACTTT.

This chain uses TRBV5-4 with TRBJ1-2; tentatively, D is TRBD1 (6 bases). Trimming took off 0 bases at V and 1 base at J, with 10 bases between the two ends. The germline gives CDR1 SGHNT, CDR2 YYREEE (reference sequence). CDR3 length equals 15 residues. This chain's CDR3 is CASSLGRGSNYGYTF. The CDR3 DNA reads TGTGCCAGCAGCTTGGGCAGGGGAAGTAACTATGGCTACACCTTC.

This rearrangement joins TRBV4-1 to TRBJ2-5; 10 nucleotides align to TRBD2. J was trimmed by 1 base and V by 7 bases; bases with no gene match: 12. Germline V gives CDR1 MGHRA, CDR2 YSYEKL. This CDR3 is 17 amino acids long. CDR3 protein: CASTPKGASGGQETQYF. As DNA, the CDR3 is TGCGCCAGCACCCCAAAGGGAGCTAGCGGGGGCCAAGAGACCCAGTACTTC.

This sequence joins TRBV4-1 and TRBJ1-5; D is uncertain. Germline lookup yields CDR1 MGHRA and CDR2 YSYEKL. V gave up 1 base and J gave up 10 bases, with 14 bases separating them. This CDR3 region has 14 residues. This chain's CDR3 is CASSQGWGALPQHF. In DNA, the CDR3 is TGCGCCAGCAGCCAAGGCTGGGGAGCTCTACCCCAGCATTTT.

This clone was counted once. V and J are TRBV11-2 and TRBJ1-5; 12 bases are a match to TRBD1. V shed 5 bases and J 4 bases; nucleotides not matched to a gene: 9. Germline V lookup: CDR1 SGHAT, CDR2 FQNNGV. The CDR3 is 17 residues long. CDR3 coding DNA: TGTGCCAGCAGCATCGGGACAGGGGGCCTTTTGAATCAGCCCCAGCATTTT. The encoded protein is CASSIGTGGLLNQPQHF.

The chain couples TRBV3-1 (or the pseudogene TRBV3-2) to TRBJ2-5; 7 bases are a match to TRBD1. V lost 6 bases, J lost 5 bases, and 9 bases stayed unmatched. The CDR3 is made up of 14 amino acids. In germline, CDR1 is LGHDT, CDR2 YNNKEL (reference sequence). CDR3 bases: TGTGCCAGCAGTTTAACGACAGGGCGCGAGACCCAGTACTTC. Translation: CASSLTTGRETQYF.

The V call is TRBV30, the J call TRBJ2-1, with 13 bases fitting TRBD2. The junction had 8 bases not matched to a gene; V was cut back by 0 bases and J by 9 bases. This CDR3 spans 16 amino acids. Germline lookup yields CDR1 GTSNPN and CDR2 SVGIG (reference sequence). The CDR3 spells CAWSVRVGLAGSEQFF. As DNA, the CDR3 is TGTGCCTGGAGTGTAAGGGTGGGACTAGCGGGGTCTGAGCAGTTCTTC.